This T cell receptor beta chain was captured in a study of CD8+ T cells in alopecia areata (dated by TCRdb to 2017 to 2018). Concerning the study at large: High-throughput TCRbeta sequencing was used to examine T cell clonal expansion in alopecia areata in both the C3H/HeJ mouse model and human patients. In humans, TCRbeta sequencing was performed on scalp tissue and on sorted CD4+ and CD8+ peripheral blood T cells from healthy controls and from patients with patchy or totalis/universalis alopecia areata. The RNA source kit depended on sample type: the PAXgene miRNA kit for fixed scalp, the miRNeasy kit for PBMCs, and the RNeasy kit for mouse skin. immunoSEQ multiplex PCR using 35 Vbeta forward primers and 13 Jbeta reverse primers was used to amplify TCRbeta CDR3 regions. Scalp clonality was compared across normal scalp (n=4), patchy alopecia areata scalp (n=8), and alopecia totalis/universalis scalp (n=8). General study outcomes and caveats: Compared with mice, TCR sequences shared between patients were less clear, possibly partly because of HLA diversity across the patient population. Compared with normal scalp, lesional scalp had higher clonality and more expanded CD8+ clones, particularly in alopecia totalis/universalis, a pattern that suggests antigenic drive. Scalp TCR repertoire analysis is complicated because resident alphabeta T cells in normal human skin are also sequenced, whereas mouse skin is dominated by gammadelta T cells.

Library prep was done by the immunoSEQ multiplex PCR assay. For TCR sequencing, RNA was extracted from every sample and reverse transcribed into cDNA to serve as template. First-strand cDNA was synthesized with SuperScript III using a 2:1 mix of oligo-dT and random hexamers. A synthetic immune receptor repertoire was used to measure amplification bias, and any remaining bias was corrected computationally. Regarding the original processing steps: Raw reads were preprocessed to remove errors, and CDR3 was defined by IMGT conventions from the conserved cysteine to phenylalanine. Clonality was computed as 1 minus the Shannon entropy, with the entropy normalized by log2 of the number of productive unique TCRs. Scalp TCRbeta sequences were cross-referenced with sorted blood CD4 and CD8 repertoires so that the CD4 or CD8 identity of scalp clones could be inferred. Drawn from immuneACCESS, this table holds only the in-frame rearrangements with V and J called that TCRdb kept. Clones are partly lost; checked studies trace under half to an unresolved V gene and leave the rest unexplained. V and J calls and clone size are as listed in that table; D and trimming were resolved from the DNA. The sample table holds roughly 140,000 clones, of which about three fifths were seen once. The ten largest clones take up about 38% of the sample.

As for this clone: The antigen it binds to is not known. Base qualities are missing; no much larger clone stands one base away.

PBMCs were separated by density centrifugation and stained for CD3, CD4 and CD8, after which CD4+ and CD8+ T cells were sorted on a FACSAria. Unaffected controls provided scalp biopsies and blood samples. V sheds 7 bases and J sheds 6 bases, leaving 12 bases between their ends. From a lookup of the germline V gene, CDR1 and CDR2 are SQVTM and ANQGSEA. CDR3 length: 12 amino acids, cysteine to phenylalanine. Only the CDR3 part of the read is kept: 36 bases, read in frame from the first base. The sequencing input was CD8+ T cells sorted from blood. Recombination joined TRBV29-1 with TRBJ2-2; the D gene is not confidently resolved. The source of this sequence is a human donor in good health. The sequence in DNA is TGCAGCGCCCTTTTCGGCTCCGGGGAGCTGTTTTTT. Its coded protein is CSALFGSGELFF.